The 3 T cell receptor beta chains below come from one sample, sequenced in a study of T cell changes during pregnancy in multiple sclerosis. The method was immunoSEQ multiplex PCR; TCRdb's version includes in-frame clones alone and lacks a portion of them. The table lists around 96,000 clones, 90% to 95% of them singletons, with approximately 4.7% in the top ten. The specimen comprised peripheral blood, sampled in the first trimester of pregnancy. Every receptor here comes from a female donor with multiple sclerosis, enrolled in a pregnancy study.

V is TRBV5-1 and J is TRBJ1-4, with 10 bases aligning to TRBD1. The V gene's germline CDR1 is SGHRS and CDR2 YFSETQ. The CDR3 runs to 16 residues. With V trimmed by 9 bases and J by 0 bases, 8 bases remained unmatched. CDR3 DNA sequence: TGCGCCACATCGACAGGGGGCCTTTCAACTAATGAAAAACTGTTTTTT. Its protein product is CATSTGGLSTNEKLFF.

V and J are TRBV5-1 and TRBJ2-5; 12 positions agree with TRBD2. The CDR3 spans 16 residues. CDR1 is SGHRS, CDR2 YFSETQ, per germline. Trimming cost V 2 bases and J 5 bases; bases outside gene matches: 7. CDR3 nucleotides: TGCGCCAGCAGCTTATCTAGCGGGGGGGCCCAGGAGACCCAGTACTTC. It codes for CASSLSSGGAQETQYF.

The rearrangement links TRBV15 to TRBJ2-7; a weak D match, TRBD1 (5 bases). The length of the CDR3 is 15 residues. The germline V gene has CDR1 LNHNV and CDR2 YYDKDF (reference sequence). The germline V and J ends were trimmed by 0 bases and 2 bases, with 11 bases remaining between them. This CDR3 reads CATSRDPSGTYEQYF. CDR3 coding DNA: TGTGCCACCAGCAGAGACCCCTCAGGGACCTACGAGCAGTACTTC.